This TCR beta chain is drawn from a study of blood T cell repertoires in COVID-19. The wider study: Acute-phase and convalescent COVID-19 samples originated in the United States, Italy and Spain.

Germline CDR1 is SGHVS and CDR2 is FQNEAQ. The CDR3 runs to 15 residues. Trimming removed 2 bases at V and 0 bases at J, with 10 bases between. While infection was still active, Seattle patients were enrolled and then followed longitudinally. Generated by immunoSEQ multiplex PCR, the TCRdb table keeps only in-frame clones and is missing some. The table includes tens of thousands of clones, under 90% detected once. The receptor's source is a man aged 80 or over with COVID-19, enrolled during active disease. This chain joins TRBV7-8 and TRBJ1-1; D remains ambiguous. Material for sequencing was peripheral blood. DNA for the CDR3: TGTGCCAGCAGCTTATCACAAATTTTGAACACTGAAGCTTTCTTT. Amino acids: CASSLSQILNTEAFF.